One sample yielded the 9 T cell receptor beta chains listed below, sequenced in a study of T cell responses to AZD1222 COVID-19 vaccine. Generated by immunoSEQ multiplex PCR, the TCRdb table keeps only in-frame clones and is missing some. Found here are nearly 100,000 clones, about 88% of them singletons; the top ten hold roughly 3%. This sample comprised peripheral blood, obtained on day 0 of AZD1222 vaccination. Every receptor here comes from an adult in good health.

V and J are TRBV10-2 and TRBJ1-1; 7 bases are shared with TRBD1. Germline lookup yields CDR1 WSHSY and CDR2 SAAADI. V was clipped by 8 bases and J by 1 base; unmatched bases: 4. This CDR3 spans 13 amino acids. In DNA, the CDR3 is TGCGCCAGCTCCGACAGGGAGAACACTGAAGCTTTCTTT. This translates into CASSDRENTEAFF.

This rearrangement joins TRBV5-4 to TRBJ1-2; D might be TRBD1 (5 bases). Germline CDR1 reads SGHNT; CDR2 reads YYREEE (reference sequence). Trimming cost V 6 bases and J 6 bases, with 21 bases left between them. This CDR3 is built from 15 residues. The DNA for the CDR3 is TGTGCCAGCACTCCCGAGAGGCGGGGGTTAGATGGCTACACCTTC. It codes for CASTPERRGLDGYTF.

The CDR3 loop is CASSSSAYNSPLHF. Written as DNA, the CDR3 is TGTGCCAGCAGCTCGTCAGCCTATAATTCACCCCTCCACTTT. This chain joins TRBV7-2 and TRBJ1-6; D is unresolved. The germline V and J ends were trimmed by 4 bases and 2 bases, with 6 bases remaining between them. Germline CDR1 SGHTA, CDR2 FQGNSA. The CDR3 totals 14 residues.

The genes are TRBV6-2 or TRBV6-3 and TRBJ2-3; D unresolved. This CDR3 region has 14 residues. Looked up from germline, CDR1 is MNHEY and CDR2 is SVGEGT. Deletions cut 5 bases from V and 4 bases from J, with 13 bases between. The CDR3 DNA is TGTGCCAGCAGTGCCCGGGTAGACCCAGATACGCAGTATTTT. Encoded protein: CASSARVDPDTQYF.

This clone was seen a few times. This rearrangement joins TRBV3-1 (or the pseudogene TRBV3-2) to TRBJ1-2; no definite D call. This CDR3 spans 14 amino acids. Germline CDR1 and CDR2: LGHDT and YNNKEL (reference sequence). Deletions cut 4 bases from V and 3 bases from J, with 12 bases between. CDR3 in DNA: TGTGCCAGCAGCCCGGGAGGGTCTGACTATGGCTACACCTTC. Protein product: CASSPGGSDYGYTF.

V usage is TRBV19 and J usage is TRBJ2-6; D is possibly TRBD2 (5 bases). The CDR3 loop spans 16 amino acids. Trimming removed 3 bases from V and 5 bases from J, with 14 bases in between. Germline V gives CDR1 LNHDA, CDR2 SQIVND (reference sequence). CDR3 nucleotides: TGTGCCAGTAGTATCCCGGGGTTGGTGAGGGCCAACGTCCTGACTTTC. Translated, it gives CASSIPGLVRANVLTF.

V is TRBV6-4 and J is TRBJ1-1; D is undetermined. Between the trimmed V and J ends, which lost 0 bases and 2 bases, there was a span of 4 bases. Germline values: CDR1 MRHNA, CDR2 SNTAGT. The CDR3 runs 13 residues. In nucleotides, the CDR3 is TGTGCCAGCAGTGACTCGGGAAACACTGAAGCTTTCTTT. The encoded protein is CASSDSGNTEAFF.

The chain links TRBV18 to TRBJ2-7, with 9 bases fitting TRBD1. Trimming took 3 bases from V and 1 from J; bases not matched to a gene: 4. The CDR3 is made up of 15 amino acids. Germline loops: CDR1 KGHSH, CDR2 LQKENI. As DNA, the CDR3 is TGTGCCAGCTCACCGGGACAGGGAGGATCCTACGAGCAGTACTTC. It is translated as CASSPGQGGSYEQYF.

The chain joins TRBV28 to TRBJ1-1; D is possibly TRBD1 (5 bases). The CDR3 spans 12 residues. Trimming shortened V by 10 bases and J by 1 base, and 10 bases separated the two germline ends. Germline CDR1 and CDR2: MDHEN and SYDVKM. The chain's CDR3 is CAIGQPNTEAFF. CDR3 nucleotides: TGTGCCATTGGACAACCGAACACTGAAGCTTTCTTT.